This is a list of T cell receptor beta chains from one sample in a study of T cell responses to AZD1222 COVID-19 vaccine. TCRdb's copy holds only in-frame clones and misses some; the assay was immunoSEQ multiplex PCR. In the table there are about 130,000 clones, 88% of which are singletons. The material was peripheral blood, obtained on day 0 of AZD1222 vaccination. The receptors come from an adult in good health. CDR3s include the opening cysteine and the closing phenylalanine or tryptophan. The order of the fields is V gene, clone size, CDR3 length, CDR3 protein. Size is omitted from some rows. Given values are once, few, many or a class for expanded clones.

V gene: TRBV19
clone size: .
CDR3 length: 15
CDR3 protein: CASSRLGGANYGYTF

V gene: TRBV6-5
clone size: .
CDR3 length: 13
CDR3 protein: CASRRGLAYEQYF

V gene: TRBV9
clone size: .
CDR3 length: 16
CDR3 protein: CASSVSGQVGGQPQHF

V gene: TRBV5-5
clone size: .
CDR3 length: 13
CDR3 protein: CASSPTPGQEAFF

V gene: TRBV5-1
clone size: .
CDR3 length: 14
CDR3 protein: CASSFSGRSETQYF

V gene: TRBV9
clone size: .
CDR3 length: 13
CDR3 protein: CASSDRQNSPLHF

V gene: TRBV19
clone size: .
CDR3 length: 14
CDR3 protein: CASKGPGTTGELFF

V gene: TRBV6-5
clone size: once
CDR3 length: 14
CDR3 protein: CASSPTRIGAEAFF

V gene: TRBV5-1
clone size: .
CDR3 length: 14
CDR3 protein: CASSPPGSYNEQFF

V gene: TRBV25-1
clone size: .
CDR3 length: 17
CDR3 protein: CASSSDRGLTLNTEAFF

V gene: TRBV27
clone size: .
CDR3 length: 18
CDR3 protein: CASSRYPGAGSNYNEQFF

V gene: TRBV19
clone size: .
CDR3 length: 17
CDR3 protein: CASKQGTSGRIYNEQFF

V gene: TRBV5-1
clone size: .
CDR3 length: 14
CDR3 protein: CASSPGFRDTEAFF

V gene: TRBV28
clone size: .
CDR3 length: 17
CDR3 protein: CASSKLVGGSYNSPLHF

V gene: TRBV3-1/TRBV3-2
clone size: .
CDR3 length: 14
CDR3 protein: CASSQTGVQETQYF

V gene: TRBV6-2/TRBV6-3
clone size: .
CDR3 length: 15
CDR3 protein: CASSFQRGGNQPQHF

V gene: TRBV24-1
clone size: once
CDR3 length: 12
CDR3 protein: CATSDLRSGYTF

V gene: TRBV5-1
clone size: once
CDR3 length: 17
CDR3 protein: CASSLFGQGRGDEKLFF

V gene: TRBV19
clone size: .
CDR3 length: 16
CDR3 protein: CASSNRDSQNPYEQYF

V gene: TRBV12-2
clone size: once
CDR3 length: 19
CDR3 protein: CASRLVEGSTSCGTDTQYF

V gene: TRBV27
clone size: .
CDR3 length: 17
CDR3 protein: CASSVRDRGDYNSPLHF

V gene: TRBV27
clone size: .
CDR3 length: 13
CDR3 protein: CASSLKRNTEAFF

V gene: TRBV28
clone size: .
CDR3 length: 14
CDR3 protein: CASSPGAMNTEAFF

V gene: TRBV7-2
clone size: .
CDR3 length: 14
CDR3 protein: CASSSGAGWGEQYF

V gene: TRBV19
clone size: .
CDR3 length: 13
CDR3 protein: CASSMQGGYGYTF

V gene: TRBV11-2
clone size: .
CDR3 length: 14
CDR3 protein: CASSVKGPTDTQYF

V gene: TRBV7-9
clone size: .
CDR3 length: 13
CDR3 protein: CASSSPGNSPLHF

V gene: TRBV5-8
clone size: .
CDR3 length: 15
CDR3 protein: CASSFGGVATDTQYF

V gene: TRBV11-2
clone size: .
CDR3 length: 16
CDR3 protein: CASSLGPGSSGNTIYF

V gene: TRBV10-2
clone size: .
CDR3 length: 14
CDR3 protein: CASSSKDVTYEQYF

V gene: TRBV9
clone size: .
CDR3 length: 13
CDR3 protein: CANQIAANYGYTF

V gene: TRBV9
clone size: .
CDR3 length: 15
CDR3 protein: CASSPRTGNNSPLHF

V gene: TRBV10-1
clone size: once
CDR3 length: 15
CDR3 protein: CASSLPWTSVNEQYF

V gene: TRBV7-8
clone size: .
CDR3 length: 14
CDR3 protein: CASSFGTGVAEQYF

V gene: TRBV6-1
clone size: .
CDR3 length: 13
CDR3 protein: CASSDVNNSPLHF

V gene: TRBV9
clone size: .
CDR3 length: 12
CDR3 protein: CASSVLTGELFF

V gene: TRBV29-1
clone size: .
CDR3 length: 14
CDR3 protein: CSVELTVRPYEQYF

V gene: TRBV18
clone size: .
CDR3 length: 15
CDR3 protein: CASSPARQGASEQYF

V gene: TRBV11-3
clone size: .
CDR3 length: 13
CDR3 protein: CASSLDSTSPLHF

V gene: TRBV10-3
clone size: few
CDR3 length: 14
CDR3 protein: CAISPSGGRDEQYF

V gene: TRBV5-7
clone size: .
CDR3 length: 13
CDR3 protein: CASTTMGRNEQFF